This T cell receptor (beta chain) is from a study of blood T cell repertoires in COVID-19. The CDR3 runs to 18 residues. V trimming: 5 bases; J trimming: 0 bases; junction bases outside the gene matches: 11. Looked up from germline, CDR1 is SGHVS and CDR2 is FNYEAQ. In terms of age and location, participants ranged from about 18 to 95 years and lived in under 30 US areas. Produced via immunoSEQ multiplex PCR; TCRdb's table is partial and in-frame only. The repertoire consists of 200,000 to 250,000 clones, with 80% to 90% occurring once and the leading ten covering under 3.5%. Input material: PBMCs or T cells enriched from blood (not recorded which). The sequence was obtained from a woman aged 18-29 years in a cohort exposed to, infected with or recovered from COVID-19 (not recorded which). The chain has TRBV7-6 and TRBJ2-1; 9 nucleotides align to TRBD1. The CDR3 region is CASSPWTGATSSYNEQFF. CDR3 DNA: TGTGCCAGCAGCCCTTGGACAGGGGCAACTAGCTCCTACAATGAGCAGTTCTTC.